Sequencing of this T cell receptor (beta chain) was carried out in a study of blood T cell repertoires in COVID-19. Whole-study context: Some COVID-19 samples were acute and others convalescent; all came from the United States, Italy and Spain.

Patients of the Seattle cohort, enrolled during active infection, were followed longitudinally. Only in-frame clones appear in the TCRdb table, and some are missing; sequencing was by immunoSEQ multiplex PCR. Of around 300,000 clones listed, around 89% are singletons. The V segment lost 9 bases and the J segment 5 bases; nucleotides outside the gene matches: 7. The CDR3 is 14 amino acids. Per germline, CDR1 MNHEY and CDR2 SVGAGI. This chain links TRBV6-5 with TRBJ2-2; TRBD1 agrees at 9 bases. Material: peripheral blood. The sequence derives from a woman aged 40 to 55 with COVID-19, enrolled during active disease. The CDR3 sequence is CASKGTGRTGELFF. In DNA form, the CDR3 reads TGTGCCAGTAAGGGGACAGGGCGGACCGGGGAGCTGTTTTTT.